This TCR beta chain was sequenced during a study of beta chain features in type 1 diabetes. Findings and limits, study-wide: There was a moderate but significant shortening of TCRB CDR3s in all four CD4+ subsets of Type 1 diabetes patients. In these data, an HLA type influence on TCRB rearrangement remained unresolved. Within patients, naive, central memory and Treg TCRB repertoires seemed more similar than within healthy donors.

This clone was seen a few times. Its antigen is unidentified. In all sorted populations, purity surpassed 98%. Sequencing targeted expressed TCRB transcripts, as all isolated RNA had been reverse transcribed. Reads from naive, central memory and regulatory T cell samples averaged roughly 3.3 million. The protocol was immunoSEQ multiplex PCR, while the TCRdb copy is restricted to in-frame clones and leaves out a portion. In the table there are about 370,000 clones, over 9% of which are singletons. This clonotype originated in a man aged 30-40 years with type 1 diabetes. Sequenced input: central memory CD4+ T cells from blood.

The CDR3 here is CASSLGLARTDTQYF. CDR3 nucleotides: TGTGCCAGCAGCTTAGGTTTGGCGCGCACAGATACGCAGTATTTT. The chain combines TRBV11-2 with TRBJ2-3; D gene unclear. V shed 1 base and J shed 1 base, with 9 bases lying between them. Germline V lookup: CDR1 SGHAT, CDR2 FQNNGV. This CDR3 comprises 15 residues.